One T cell receptor (beta chain) is described in this entry. The data stem from a study of blood T cell repertoires in COVID-19. Turning to the study itself: Specimens from acute and convalescent COVID-19 originated in the United States, Italy and Spain. Sources were T cells, B-cell-depleted T cells, or PBMCs; the material itself was cDNA or gDNA.

The CDR3 consists of 15 residues. V lost 8 bases and J 0 bases, leaving 16 bases between the germline ends. In germline, CDR1 is SEHNR, CDR2 FQNEAQ (reference sequence). In the authors' methods: Estimation of nucleated cell counts was performed using reference gene primer amplification. TCRdb keeps only in-frame clones here, not all; method: immunoSEQ multiplex PCR. V and J calls and clone size are as listed in that table; D and trimming were resolved from the DNA. The table records about 190,000 clones, roughly 89% of them present only once. This chain connects TRBV7-9 to TRBJ1-1; D ambiguous. This TCR was recovered from a middle-aged man with acute or convalescent COVID-19. The sequenced sample consisted of peripheral blood. The CDR3 DNA sequence: TGTGCCAGCGTACCGGGAAGCCCTATGAACACTGAAGCTTTCTTT. Its protein product is CASVPGSPMNTEAFF.